One and the same sample provided the 16 T cell receptor beta chains below, sequenced in a study of blood T cell repertoires in COVID-19 (dated by TCRdb to about 2020). The library was generated by the immunoSEQ multiplex PCR assay. The table comes from immuneACCESS by way of TCRdb, which keeps in-frame sequences with V and J called. Part of the clones is missing from these tables; in studies checked, under half for an unresolved V gene and the rest for unknown reasons. The sample data list roughly 54,000 clones, and roughly 90% of these were observed just once. 3.5% to 5% of the sample is held by the ten biggest clonotypes. Sequencing was done on a sample of peripheral blood. The receptors were gathered from a man aged 50 to 60 with acute or convalescent COVID-19.

The CDR3 region has the DNA TGCGCCAGCAGCTCTTCAGAAGGAGGGTACACTGAAGCTTTCTTT. Encoded protein: CASSSSEGGYTEAFF. V gene TRBV5-1 combines with J gene TRBJ1-1; D is ambiguous. The V end lost 3 bases, the J end lost 3 bases, and 15 bases lay between the germline ends. The CDR3 contains 15 residues. The germline CDR1 and CDR2 sequences are SGHRS and YFSETQ. The full variable domain, with the rest looked up from reference TRBV5-1 and TRBJ1-1, is KAGVTQTPRYLIKTRGQQVTLSCSPISGHRSVSWYQQTPGQGLQFLFEYFSETQRNKGNFPGRFSGRQFSNSRSEMNVSTLELGDSALYLCASSSSEGGYTEAFFGQGTRLTVV.

The rearrangement joins TRBV7-2 to TRBJ1-6; possibly TRBD1 for D (5 bases). Germline CDR1 is SGHTA and CDR2 is FQGNSA. Between the trimmed V and J ends, which lost 4 bases and 9 bases, there was a span of 22 bases. There are 17 residues in the CDR3. This CDR3 reads CASSYTSLRGGFSPLHF. Written as DNA, the CDR3 is TGTGCCAGCAGCTACACCTCCCTCCGGGGGGGTTTTTCACCCCTCCACTTT.

A single count supports this clone. The V call is TRBV5-4, the J call TRBJ2-7; 11 nucleotides match TRBD2. V shed 0 bases, J shed 7 bases, and the junction held 9 bases outside the gene matches. The germline V gene encodes CDR1 SGHNT and CDR2 YYREEE (reference sequence). This CDR3 region has 16 residues. The CDR3 spells CASSLASTSGNKEQYF. The CDR3 DNA reads as TGTGCCAGCAGCTTGGCCTCGACTAGCGGGAATAAGGAGCAGTACTTC.

J is TRBJ2-6 and V is TRBV4-2; no firm D call. Germline values: CDR1 LGHNA, CDR2 YNFKEQ. The germline V and J ends were trimmed by 0 bases and 0 bases, with 9 bases remaining between them. The CDR3 length is 17 residues. The CDR3 loop is CASSQEDSSSGANVLTF. In DNA form, the CDR3 reads TGTGCCAGCAGCCAAGAGGATAGCAGCTCTGGGGCCAACGTCCTGACTTTC.

This clone was detected a few times. V gene TRBV4-1 combines with J gene TRBJ2-7; 8 bases match TRBD1. With V trimmed by 0 bases and J by 5 bases, 6 bases remained unmatched. This CDR3 has 15 residues. Per germline, CDR1 MGHRA and CDR2 YSYEKL. CDR3 coding DNA: TGCGCCAGCAGCCAAGAGGGGACAGGTAACCACGAGCAGTACTTC. Encoded protein: CASSQEGTGNHEQYF.

This rearrangement joins TRBV6-5 to TRBJ1-1; D ambiguous. Trimming shortened V by 2 bases and J by 11 bases, and 15 bases separated the two germline ends. The CDR3 is 13 amino acids. Germline V lookup: CDR1 MNHEY, CDR2 SVGAGI. CDR3 residues: CASSYTGSLEAFF. The CDR3, as DNA: TGTGCCAGCAGTTACACGGGGTCCCTTGAGGCTTTCTTT.

This chain joins TRBV19 and TRBJ2-7; 8 bases map to TRBD2. V lost 8 bases to trimming and J lost 6 bases; unmatched junction nucleotides: 3. From germline, CDR1 is LNHDA and CDR2 SQIVND (reference sequence). The CDR3 runs 11 residues. The CDR3 coding sequence is TGTGCCAGTGGGACTAGAGTCGAGCAGTACTTC. It translates to CASGTRVEQYF.

The table lists this clone with a count of one. The chain couples TRBV6-5 to TRBJ1-3; possible D gene TRBD1, 5 bases. Per germline, CDR1 MNHEY and CDR2 SVGAGI. Trimming pared 4 bases from V and 2 bases from J, leaving 6 bases between. There are 13 residues in the CDR3. The CDR3 protein is CASSFRAGNTIYF. CDR3 bases: TGTGCCAGCAGTTTCAGGGCTGGAAACACCATATATTTT.

This chain connects TRBV18 to TRBJ2-2; TRBD1 might be the D (5 bases). From germline, CDR1 is KGHSH and CDR2 LQKENI. Trimming cost V 3 bases and J 4 bases, with 6 bases left between them. The CDR3 loop spans 13 amino acids. CDR3 amino acids: CASSPDITGELFF. The CDR3 region has the DNA TGTGCCAGCTCACCGGACATCACCGGGGAGCTGTTTTTT. The full variable domain, completed using reference TRBV18 and TRBJ2-2, is NAGVMQNPRHLVRRRGQEARLRCSPMKGHSHVYWYRQLPEEGLKFMVYLQKENIIDESGMPKERFSAEFPKEGPSILRIQQVVRGDSAAYFCASSPDITGELFFGEGSRLTVL.

The V call is TRBV30, the J call TRBJ1-6; 8 bases fit TRBD1. The CDR3 consists of 13 residues. V lost 7 bases and J lost 6; bases outside the gene matches: 5. Germline V gene sequence: CDR1 GTSNPN, CDR2 SVGIG (reference sequence). This chain's CDR3 is CASAGQVNSPLHF. As DNA, the CDR3 is TGTGCCTCCGCGGGACAGGTTAATTCACCCCTCCACTTT.

This sequence joins TRBV27 and TRBJ2-1; 9 positions match TRBD2. CDR1 is MNHEY and CDR2 is SMNVEV in the germline V gene (reference sequence). J gave up 4 bases and V 0 bases, and 1 base lay outside the gene matches. There are 15 residues in the CDR3. CDR3 bases: TGTGCCAGCAGTTTATCGACTAGCGGATACAATGAGCAGTTCTTC. Translated: CASSLSTSGYNEQFF.

This chain uses TRBV4-1 with TRBJ2-4, with 7 bases lining up with TRBD2. V lost 3 bases, J lost 2 bases, and 10 bases stayed unmatched. There are 17 residues in the CDR3. The germline gives CDR1 MGHRA, CDR2 YSYEKL. This CDR3 reads CASSHASGRGSKNIQYF. The CDR3 DNA reads TGCGCCAGCAGCCATGCATCAGGGCGGGGGTCCAAAAACATTCAGTACTTC.

V is TRBV4-2 and J is TRBJ2-2; TRBD1 agrees at 7 bases. The germline CDR1 and CDR2 sequences are LGHNA and YNFKEQ. With V trimmed by 6 bases and J by 2 bases, 12 bases remained unmatched. This CDR3 spans 17 amino acids. CDR3 sequence (DNA): TGTGCCAGCAGTCCGCGGACAGGAACTTTTAACACCGGGGAGCTGTTTTTT. It yields the protein CASSPRTGTFNTGELFF.

The chain combines TRBV19 with TRBJ1-1; TRBD1 matches at 9 bases. The CDR3 contains 15 residues. Germline assignment: CDR1 LNHDA and CDR2 SQIVND (reference sequence). Trimming at V came to 4 bases and at J to 4 bases, leaving 7 bases not matched to a gene. The CDR3 region has the DNA TGTGCCAGTAGTACATACAGGGGGCTGGTCACTGAAGCTTTCTTT. Residues: CASSTYRGLVTEAFF.

This clone was observed once. V and J are TRBV19 and TRBJ2-2; D is perhaps TRBD2 (7 bases). Germline V gene lookup returns CDR1 LNHDA and CDR2 SQIVND (reference sequence). Trimming stripped 4 bases from V and 4 bases from J, with 13 bases between. This CDR3 is 15 amino acids long. The CDR3 DNA reads TGTGCCAGTAGTAAGGGGAGGGGGGCCACCGGGGAGCTGTTTTTT. This encodes CASSKGRGATGELFF.

The chain links TRBV24-1 to TRBJ1-5, with a weak D call TRBD1 (6 bases). The CDR3 runs 16 residues. V dropped 3 bases and J dropped 4 bases, with 15 bases sitting between them. Germline V gene lookup returns CDR1 KGHDR and CDR2 SFDVKD. The CDR3 loop is CATSDQPGTQNQPQHF. The CDR3 coding sequence is TGTGCCACCAGTGATCAACCCGGGACACAAAATCAGCCCCAGCATTTT.